Below, 31 T cell receptor beta chains from the same sample are listed, as sequenced in a study of low-dose radiotherapy and immunotherapy resistance in tumors (dated by TCRdb to 2022 to 2024). The time point label here, explained by the study, means: after trial treatment. Explained via the paper, the treatment or condition label denotes: LDRT plus nivolumab, ipilimumab, low-dose cyclophosphamide and aspirin (RACIN trial). TCRdb names Illumina HiSeq 2500 as the instrument used. First-strand cDNA was synthesized with Superscript III and a set of TRAV- and TRBV-specific primers, covering both TCRalpha and TCRbeta chains. An approximately 20-cycle PCR with Phusion amplified the TCRs, pairing a constant-region primer with the adapter that was attached to the V primers. TCRdb applied fastp at Q25 and MiXCR to the public reads, then kept only in-frame beta chains. Every distinct CDR3 protein forms one entry, paired with its most common genes and DNA. For this sample the table gives under 40,000 distinct CDR3 sequences, of which roughly 49% were detected only once. Of the sample, 5.7% is held by the ten largest clones.

The sequenced sample was PBMCs, obtained after low-dose radiotherapy plus immunotherapy. Receptors originate from a male donor with gallbladder cancer.

Details on this clonotype: A read error is likely here: a far larger clone is one base away. The chain recombines TRBV28 with TRBJ2-1; no clear D gene. Trimming left V 2 bases short and J 10 bases short, with 15 bases between. The CDR3 loop spans 14 amino acids. Germline CDR1 is MDHEN and CDR2 is SYDVKM. The chain's CDR3 is CASSLPGYSYEQFF. CDR3 in DNA: TGTGCCAGCAGTTTACCAGGTTATTCCTACGAGCAGTTCTTC.

This clonotype is termed medium-sized. J is TRBJ2-5 and V is TRBV12-3 or TRBV12-4; TRBD2 matches 14 bases. V was pared by 6 bases and J by 2 bases, with 8 bases of the junction left unmatched. The CDR3 has 17 amino acids. The CDR3 protein is CASRLGLAGVAQETQYF. The CDR3 DNA reads TGTGCCAGCAGGCTGGGACTAGCGGGAGTGGCACAAGAGACCCAGTACTTC.

This clonotype came up many times. The J gene is TRBJ2-1, the V gene TRBV7-9; no clear D. V was pared by 1 base and J by 8 bases, with 21 bases between. CDR1 SEHNR and CDR2 FQNEAQ come from the germline V gene (reference sequence). The CDR3 totals 17 residues. In nucleotides, the CDR3 is TGTGCCAGCAGCTTAGGAGTCGGGTCCGGGCCCCAGGATGAGCAGTTCTTC. It is translated as CASSLGVGSGPQDEQFF.

This clonotype was observed many times. The genes are TRBV4-3 and TRBJ2-1, with D perhaps assigned TRBD1 or TRBD2 (5 bases each). Germline CDR1 LGHNA, CDR2 YSLEER. The CDR3 has 13 amino acids. V lost 0 bases, J lost 11 bases, and 11 bases lay in between. CDR3 nucleotide sequence: TGCGCCAGCAGCCAAGATGGGGGTTTTAAGCAGTTCTTC. Its protein product is CASSQDGGFKQFF.

Within the sample, this clonotype is medium-sized. The chain couples TRBV6-9 to TRBJ2-3, with 14 bases lining up with TRBD2. J was trimmed by 4 bases and V by 1 base; bases with no gene match: 10. Germline assignment: CDR1 MNHGY and CDR2 SVAAGI. The CDR3 is made up of 19 amino acids. CDR3 nucleotides: TGTGCCAGCAGTTATTTATCAGGGGGACTAGCGGGAGCGGCAGATACGCAGTATTTT. This gives the protein CASSYLSGGLAGAADTQYF.

The genes are TRBV4-2 and TRBJ1-5, with 7 bases fitting TRBD1. This CDR3 has 13 residues. V dropped 4 bases and J dropped 7; count of bases not matched to a gene: 4. From germline, CDR1 is LGHNA and CDR2 YNFKEQ. The DNA for the CDR3 is TGTGCCAGCAGCCCCGACAGGGCGCAGCCCCAGCATTTT. Its translation: CASSPDRAQPQHF.

The V gene is TRBV7-2, the J gene TRBJ2-1, with 7 positions matching TRBD2. Germline values: CDR1 SGHTA, CDR2 FQGNSA. The CDR3 runs 14 residues. V lost 1 base and J lost 8; bases outside the gene matches: 5. The CDR3: CASSLERERDEQFF. For the CDR3, the DNA is TGTGCCAGCAGCTTAGAGCGGGAACGGGATGAGCAGTTCTTC.

In the case of this clonotype: One end of the junction is discordant with germline, which a read error may explain. V usage is TRBV3-1 and J usage is TRBJ2-7; tentatively, D is TRBD1 or TRBD2 (5 bases each). The CDR3 loop spans 15 amino acids. The germline CDR1 and CDR2 sequences are LGHDT and YNNKEL (reference sequence). The CDR3: CASSQDFGASYEKYF. As DNA, the CDR3 is TGTGCCAGCAGCCAAGACTTCGGGGCTTCCTACGAGAAGTACTTC.

A word on this clonotype: The germline gene is not matched at one end of the junction; a read error may be the cause. V is TRBV7-6 and J is TRBJ2-3; possibly TRBD2 for D (6 bases). From germline, CDR1 is SGHVS and CDR2 FNYEAQ. The CDR3 has 13 residues. CDR3 bases: TGTACCAGCAGCTTGGCGGGAACAGATACGCAGTATTTT. As protein: CTSSLAGTDTQYF.

Within the sample, this clonotype is medium-sized. This chain uses TRBV18 with TRBJ2-4; D tentatively fits TRBD1 or TRBD2 (5 bases each). This CDR3 comprises 15 residues. V shed 2 bases and J shed 5 bases, with 13 bases lying between them. The germline CDR1 and CDR2 sequences are KGHSH and LQKENI. This chain's CDR3 is CASSPTSGRENIQYF. The CDR3 DNA reads TGTGCCAGCTCACCAACGTCAGGGCGGGAAAACATTCAGTACTTC.

The genes are TRBV23-1 and TRBJ2-7; 7 nucleotides agree with TRBD1. TRBV23-1 qualifies as an ORF whose function is uncertain. The CDR3 spans 15 residues. With 6 bases clipped from V and 3 bases from J, the junction kept 11 bases outside the gene matches. CDR3 loop: CASRQKGQAYYEQYF. The CDR3 DNA follows: TGCGCCAGCAGACAAAAAGGACAGGCATACTACGAGCAGTACTTC.

As concerns this clonotype: A far more abundant clone sits one base away, making this likely a read error. The chain has TRBV6-2 or TRBV6-3 and TRBJ2-7, with a tentative D call TRBD2 (6 bases). There are 13 residues in the CDR3. The germline V gene encodes CDR1 MNHEY and CDR2 SVGEGT. Trimming took off 6 bases at V and 7 bases at J, with 16 bases between the two ends. CDR3 in amino acids: CASRVGSNNEQYF. CDR3 nucleotide sequence: TGTGCCAGCAGAGTCGGGAGCAACAATGAGCAGTACTTC.

This clonotype was seen many times. V is TRBV10-2 and J is TRBJ1-1, with 7 bases that match TRBD1. The CDR3 has 14 amino acids. The trim removed 6 bases at V and 0 bases at J, leaving 4 bases unmatched. The germline V gene has CDR1 WSHSY and CDR2 SAAADI. The CDR3 DNA is TGCGCCAGCAGAGGGGGACAGATGAACACTGAAGCTTTCTTT. Its translation: CASRGGQMNTEAFF.

The rearrangement joins TRBV6-4 to TRBJ1-2; TRBD1 agrees at 7 bases. This CDR3 is 14 amino acids long. From germline, CDR1 is MRHNA and CDR2 SNTAGT. V shed 4 bases, J shed 6 bases, and the junction held 8 bases outside the gene matches. CDR3 residues: CASSALDRPHGYTF. DNA for the CDR3: TGTGCCAGCAGTGCCTTGGACAGGCCCCATGGCTACACCTTC.

This chain connects TRBV24-1 to TRBJ2-1; 7 bases line up with TRBD1. Trimming took 1 base from V and 2 from J; bases not matched to a gene: 1. The CDR3 is made up of 15 amino acids. The germline V gene has CDR1 KGHDR and CDR2 SFDVKD. CDR3 amino acids: CATSDFRGTYNEQFF. CDR3 DNA sequence: TGTGCCACCAGTGATTTCAGGGGGACCTACAATGAGCAGTTCTTC.

This clonotype appeared many times. V is TRBV19 and J is TRBJ2-5; possibly TRBD1 for D (9 bases). The V and J ends lost 1 base and 4 bases respectively, with 31 bases between them. From germline, CDR1 is LNHDA and CDR2 SQIVND (reference sequence). The CDR3 is 21 residues long. DNA for the CDR3: TGTGCCAGTAGTATAGTGGCAGGGGGACAGGGTTCGGGAGGGCCCCGAGAGACCCAGTACTTC. It yields the protein CASSIVAGGQGSGGPRETQYF.

The CDR3 loop is CASSQGDRARGGYTF. The CDR3, as DNA: TGCGCCAGCAGCCAAGGGGACAGGGCCCGAGGTGGCTACACCTTC. The chain has TRBV4-3 and TRBJ1-2; 9 bases map to TRBD1. CDR3 length equals 15 residues. V was pared by 1 base and J by 7 bases, with 7 bases of the junction left unmatched. Germline values: CDR1 LGHNA, CDR2 YSLEER.

This clonotype was recorded a few times. This rearrangement joins TRBV6-6 to TRBJ2-3; D gene ambiguous. The CDR3 runs 13 residues. Trimming shortened V by 2 bases and J by 3 bases, and 6 bases separated the two germline ends. Germline values: CDR1 MNHNY, CDR2 SVGAGI (reference sequence). CDR3 region: CASSYAETDTQYF. CDR3 bases: TGTGCCAGCAGTTACGCGGAGACAGATACGCAGTATTTT.

On this clonotype: No DNA is shown, since the ends of the CDR3 on it are uncertain; the CDR3 is the one TCRdb lists. The V gene is TRBV5-1, the J gene TRBJ2-7. Germline CDR1 SGHRS, CDR2 YFSETQ. Termini included, the CDR3 measures 23 amino acids. The CDR3: CASTNQTSMYLCASSTTEYEQYF.

Details on this clonotype: A far larger clone is off by one base, so a read error is likely. The chain has TRBV5-4 and TRBJ2-7; D possibly uses TRBD1 or TRBD2 (5 bases each). V lost 5 bases, J lost 3 bases, and 15 bases lay in between. The CDR3 has 14 residues. Germline values: CDR1 SGHNT, CDR2 YYREEE (reference sequence). The CDR3 region is CASRPPGTVYEQYF. CDR3 bases: TGTGCCAGCAGACCCCCCGGGACGGTCTACGAGCAGTACTTC. The full variable domain, rest sourced from reference TRBV5-4 and TRBJ2-7, is ETGVTQSPTHLIKTRGQQVTLRCSSQSGHNTVSWYQQALGQGPQFIFQYYREEENGRGNFPPRFSGLQFPNYSSELNVNALELDDSALYLCASRPPGTVYEQYFGPGTRLTVT.

This chain connects TRBV28 to TRBJ2-7; D is possibly TRBD1 or TRBD2 (7 bases each). The CDR3 totals 15 residues. V was trimmed by 6 bases and J by 4 bases, leaving 19 bases between them. Germline V gene sequence: CDR1 MDHEN, CDR2 SYDVKM. CDR3 coding DNA: TGTGCCAGCAGCGGGGAGACAGGGAGGGGTTACGAGCAGTACTTC. This gives the protein CASSGETGRGYEQYF.

This clonotype was seen a few times. This chain uses TRBV5-4 with TRBJ2-7, with 15 bases matching TRBD2. The CDR3 runs 15 residues. Germline CDR1 is SGHNT and CDR2 is YYREEE (reference sequence). Trimming cost V 0 bases and J 7 bases; bases outside gene matches: 2. The CDR3 here is CASSLEGLAGGEQYF. The CDR3 DNA reads as TGTGCCAGCAGCTTGGAGGGACTAGCGGGGGGTGAGCAGTACTTC. Complete variable domain (other parts from reference TRBV5-4 and TRBJ2-7): ETGVTQSPTHLIKTRGQQVTLRCSSQSGHNTVSWYQQALGQGPQFIFQYYREEENGRGNFPPRFSGLQFPNYSSELNVNALELDDSALYLCASSLEGLAGGEQYFGPGTRLTVT.

By its share, this clonotype is medium-sized. The rearrangement joins TRBV29-1 to TRBJ2-1; no reliable D call. The CDR3 has 11 residues. Germline loops: CDR1 SQVTM, CDR2 ANQGSEA. V gave up 4 bases and J gave up 4 bases, with 5 bases separating them. The CDR3 protein is CSVAAYNEQFF. In nucleotides, the CDR3 is TGCAGCGTTGCCGCTTACAATGAGCAGTTCTTC.

The genes are TRBV7-9 and TRBJ2-7; D remains ambiguous. The CDR3 extends over 12 amino acids. Trimming shortened V by 3 bases and J by 2 bases, and 5 bases separated the two germline ends. Germline-derived CDR1 and CDR2 are SEHNR and FQNEAQ (reference sequence). CDR3 in amino acids: CASSFATYEQYF. CDR3 DNA sequence: TGTGCCAGCAGCTTCGCGACCTACGAGCAGTACTTC.

Judged by abundance, this clonotype is medium-sized. The chain uses TRBV5-1 and TRBJ2-1, with 7 bases fitting TRBD1. The ends lost 0 bases at V and 7 bases at J; junction bases unmatched: 10. In germline, CDR1 is SGHRS, CDR2 YFSETQ. The CDR3 extends over 16 amino acids. Here the CDR3 reads CASSLVTGPGSNEQFF. In DNA, the CDR3 is TGCGCCAGCAGCTTGGTGACAGGGCCTGGAAGTAATGAGCAGTTCTTC.

At least ten counts were recorded for this clonotype. V usage is TRBV29-1 and J usage is TRBJ1-2, with 8 bases identical to TRBD1. The CDR3 is made up of 14 amino acids. The trim removed 3 bases at V and 6 bases at J, leaving 9 bases unmatched. Looked up from germline, CDR1 is SQVTM and CDR2 is ANQGSEA. CDR3 in amino acids: CSVDIAGQANGYTF. In nucleotides, the CDR3 is TGCAGCGTTGACATCGCGGGACAGGCAAATGGCTACACCTTC.

As for this clonotype: The DNA is left out, because the CDR3 cannot be placed on it with certainty; the CDR3 is given as TCRdb lists it. V and J are TRBV7-5 and TRBJ1-1; the D call in the table, TRBD1, was not verified against the DNA. TRBV7-5 is designated a pseudogene. With termini counted, the CDR3 has 20 amino acids. The CDR3 reads CISVSEAQFKMDIMNTEAFF.

About this clonotype itself: A single base is all that separates this from a far larger clone, so a read error is likely. V gene TRBV5-6 combines with J gene TRBJ2-7, with D perhaps TRBD1 (6 bases). CDR1 is SGHDT and CDR2 is YYEEEE in the germline V gene. V lost 2 bases to trimming and J lost 7 bases, with 19 bases between them. The CDR3 runs to 15 residues. CDR3 coding DNA: TGTGCCAGCAGCTTCGGACAGCTATCCTACAATGAGCAGTACTTC. It encodes CASSFGQLSYNEQYF.

Only one count was recorded for this clonotype. This sequence joins TRBV12-2 and TRBJ2-7; the table assigns TRBD1, which was not confirmed against the DNA. TRBV12-2 is a pseudogene. The CDR3 sequence is 15 residues long. The CDR3 nucleotides read TGTGCAAGTCGCCTAACGACAGGGAGTTCCTACGAGCAGTACTTC. Amino acids: CASRLTTGSSYEQYF.

CDR3 nucleotides: TGCGCCAGCAGCTTGGGGCAGCGATCCCGAAGGACTGAAGCTTTCTTT. It encodes CASSLGQRSRRTEAFF. The V call is TRBV5-1, the J call TRBJ1-1; D is unclear. The CDR3 spans 16 residues. Per the germline V gene, CDR1 is SGHRS and CDR2 is YFSETQ. Trimming took off 0 bases at V and 5 bases at J, with 17 bases between the two ends.

This clonotype was seen at least ten times. The chain joins TRBV27 to TRBJ2-7, with D possibly matching TRBD1 (5 bases). Trimming shortened V by 4 bases and J by 2 bases, and 12 bases separated the two germline ends. Germline CDR1 is MNHEY and CDR2 is SMNVEV (reference sequence). CDR3 length: 14 residues. The CDR3 DNA reads TGTGCCAGCAGTTCCTCCGACAGACCCTACGAGCAGTACTTC. Protein sequence: CASSSSDRPYEQYF.